This record concerns one TCR beta chain sequence. The antigen it recognizes is unknown. Libraries were made using the immunoSEQ multiplex PCR assay. For the multiplex PCR, a mixture combining 60 forward primers for TCR Vbeta segments and 13 reverse primers for TCR Jbeta segments was used. A multiplex PCR assay on genomic DNA amplified the CDR3 region of rearranged TCR beta genes. On the Illumina HiSeq System, the amplified TCR beta libraries were sequenced as 87-base-pair reads. The source study handled its data this way. A later analysis counted 75 million to 100 million unique TCR beta chains across the 690 or so repertoires, and about 10 million of these chains were shared by at least two donors. A nearest-neighbor algorithm error-corrected the raw reads and collapsed the reads into unique sequences, merging closely related sequences to remove PCR and sequencing errors. To assign V, D and J gene segments, CDR3 sequences were aligned to IMGT reference sequences. For a sequence to be retained, a match of at least six nucleotides was required to both a V gene segment and a J gene segment. A rearrangement was called productive if the CDR3 had no stop codons and remained in frame with V and J, and every other rearrangement was called non-productive. Following IMGT convention, CDR3 was defined as the stretch from the second conserved V-encoded cysteine to the conserved J-encoded phenylalanine. In an earlier analysis of roughly 610 of the donors, sequences lacking an unambiguous match to a single V gene segment were excluded. In an earlier analysis of several hundred of the donors, V segments were called functional above 56.7% productive rearrangements and were called segregating when the between-donor standard deviation exceeded 5%. To diagnose cytomegalovirus status from the catalog of TCR beta chain sequences, a statistical classification framework was built. In a later analysis, V and J genes were assigned by comparing TCR nucleotide sequences against IMGT/GENE-DB human TR gene sequences. The TCRdist pipeline was used in a later analysis to assign CDR3 sequences and most-parsimonious VDJ recombination scenarios. In a later analysis, each TCR beta chain was defined by its CDR3 amino acid sequence together with its V-gene family, and reads lacking a unique V-gene family were excluded. As a way to deal with suspected cross-contamination and a sequencing artifact, a later analysis dropped 450 to 600 nucleotide sequences that were highly shared and had low generation probability. In a later analysis, a clonal expansion index for each public chain was calculated from normalized within-repertoire ranks of inferred template counts. A later analysis computed generation probabilities with a VDJ recombination model fitted to out-of-frame rearrangements, and checked the results against IGoR. Hypergeometric tests were used in a later analysis to score TCR-TCR, TCR-HLA and TCR-CMV co-occurrence, with a repertoire-size bias correction applied to the TCR pairs. False discovery rates were estimated in a later analysis by permuting HLA or CMV assignments 20 times. In a later analysis, co-occurring TCRs were grouped using DBSCAN, with TCRdist sequence similarity added in when clustering inside HLA-allele-positive subsets. Repertoires with fewer than 30,000 or more than 120,000 public chains were left out of co-occurrence clustering, as were about 5 repertoires with anomalous nucleotide sharing. Sourced from immuneACCESS, this table was stored by TCRdb with only in-frame sequences that have V and J called. A share of the clones is absent; for the studies checked, an unresolved V gene accounts for under half, and the remainder has no known explanation. V and J calls plus clone size are reproduced from that table; the DNA served to infer D and trimming. Per the sample table, the count is 200,000 to 250,000 clones. The biggest ten clones account for 1.1% of the sample.

This sample is drawn from a study of cytomegalovirus exposure and HLA in healthy donors (dated by TCRdb to 2017 to 2019). The study in broad terms: An earlier analysis of some 600 of the donors reported about 260 Gb of sequence data and around 120 million unique TCR beta sequences obtained from approximately 180 million T cells. The T cell repertoires of 666 subjects were profiled by immunosequencing and related to cytomegalovirus serostatus. The later analysis used no new phenotypic data to find candidate immune exposures, relying instead on TCR beta sequences and their occurrence across donors. In a later genetic analysis, genome-wide SNP genotypes for about 55% of the roughly 670 donors were used, and that subset was treated as a discovery cohort. All discovery cohort repertoires had been generated on a single sequencing platform. Along with the approximately 670-subject first cohort, a separate validation cohort of 120 different subjects was used. To predict cytomegalovirus infection status, the study brought together high-throughput TCR immunosequencing, statistical association of individual TCRs with disease status, and machine learning. Several DR-DQ haplotypes were handled as single units for association and clustering because linkage in the cohort was strong. The study was designed to test whether signatures of past pathogen exposure could be identified by cataloging public T cell receptors. On average, about 240,000 unique TCR beta nucleotide sequences were sequenced per donor among 398 genotyped donors of the cohort, with around 19% of those sequences being non-productive. About 300 gigabases of sequencing data and some 85 million unique TCR sequences were included in an early release covering roughly 600 HLA-typed donors. In a later analysis, previously published TCR beta repertoires from about 670 donors were re-analyzed and high-resolution HLA genotyping was added so that TCR occurrence patterns could be studied. Class I and class II HLA loci were covered by the typing at four-digit resolution. Typing coverage varied by locus: 629-630 donors for A, B, C, DRB1 and DQB1; approximately 560 for DQA1; about 600 for DPA1; under 490 for DPB1. In an earlier analysis of 587 of the donors, high-throughput TCR beta sequencing was used to judge whether each TCR beta V gene segment behaved as functional or pseudogenic. Among the roughly 370 genotyped donors, about 83% belonged to the genetic ancestry cluster associated with self-reported Caucasian donors. Donor age, sex, ethnicity and CMV serostatus were collected together with the repertoire data.

The CDR3 runs 15 residues from the cysteine to the phenylalanine. The entry retains the CDR3 DNA only, 45 bases that are in frame from base 1. CDR1 and CDR2 are read off the germline V gene (reference sequence) as SEHNR and FQNEAQ. At the junction V is shortened by 7 bases and J by 5 bases; bases outside the gene matches: 9. The cohort comprised under 700 healthy bone marrow donors. All cohort members were sampled while nominally healthy, although unrecorded immune exposures were likely present. The donor was CMV seropositive and was included in the group of some 290 seropositive cohort members. Each donor provided a peripheral blood sample, and peripheral blood mononuclear cells were used for TCR beta sequencing. Genomic DNA extraction from the blood cell samples was performed with the Qiagen DNeasy Blood Extraction Kit. Broader findings and caveats from the paper: According to a later analysis, most CMV-associated TCR beta chains appeared to be HLA-restricted, and the HLA associations seemed to be driven largely by CMV exposure. Because counts were too low, roughly 17 rarely observed V segments, including chromosome 9 orphons, were left out of the earlier analysis of 587 of the donors. A later analysis associated about 17,000 TCR beta sequences with specific HLA alleles at a false discovery rate of 0.05. Compared with equally common non-associated chains, HLA-associated TCR beta chains in a later analysis were more clonally expanded and had lower generation probabilities. An association between a missense DCLRE1C variant and V-gene and J-gene trimming of TCR beta chains was found in a later genetic analysis and replicated in an independent cohort. An earlier analysis of 450 to 750 of the donors showed that most TCR beta V segments appeared in productive rearrangements either about 87% or about 30% of the time, which broadly matched IMGT annotations. According to a later analysis, TCR association rates differed among HLA loci, with DRB1 alleles showing the most associated TCRs and HLA-C alleles showing the fewest. Most TCR sequences were seen in very few donors, while some public TCRs were found in many individuals. Because the 87-base-pair reads could not distinguish some IMGT-functional V segments, including TRBV6-2 and TRBV6-3, those segments were excluded. In vitro tests confirmed that a few of the cytomegalovirus-associated TCR beta chains recognize cytomegalovirus antigens. Only TCR beta chains were sequenced in this cohort, and the absence of alpha or paired-chain data limited detectable features. The study gave a list of some 150 TCR beta chains associated with cytomegalovirus. Because HLA typing was unavailable for some donors at each locus, only the typed subset was used in association tests. In a later genetic analysis, fewer N-insertions in productive TCRs were reported among donors in an Asian-associated ancestry cluster than the roughly 700-donor mean. Correlated functional status among segregating V segments might be attributable to linkage disequilibrium, but an unknown experimental factor could not be ruled out. The sequencing pipeline was judged likely to have produced a cluster of highly shared sequence variants as a technical artifact. A further reported finding was that TCR beta sequences accurately predicted the HLA-A and HLA-B alleles for most subjects in the first cohort. Roughly uniform sequencing depth across donors was assumed in presence/absence analyses, although this assumption may not hold. Immune exposure information for the cohort was limited to CMV serostatus. The authors suggested that the approach could potentially be extended to other disease states and immunological phenotypes. Several of the top co-occurrence clusters appeared to be linked to parvovirus B19, influenza, CMV and Epstein-Barr virus, according to a later analysis. When HLA alleles, especially DR and DQ, strongly co-occurred, attributing TCR associations to individual alleles was difficult. The classifier was reported to diagnose cytomegalovirus status with high specificity and sensitivity in both the original cohort and the validation cohort.

The sequence joins TRBV7-9 to TRBJ2-7, and 12 junction bases match TRBD1. The sequence derives from a girl aged 2 to 10 in good health and CMV-seropositive. The sample taken for sequencing was PBMCs. The DNA is TGTGCCAGCACCGTACCCGGGACAGGGGGCAACGAGCAGTACTTC. It specifies CASTVPGTGGNEQYF.